This TCR beta chain is from a study of shared clonotypes between healthy human individuals. For the study at large: For every donor, three CD4 naive, three CD4 memory, two CD8 naive and one CD8 memory plates were used.

Some clones are missing from TCRdb's copy, which holds only in-frame ones; the method was immunoSEQ multiplex PCR. The table lists 2.3 million or so clones, more than 80% of them singletons. The CDR3 runs 12 residues. V shed 7 bases and J shed 4 bases, with 8 bases lying between them. In germline, CDR1 is MDHEN, CDR2 SYDVKM. Sequenced: naive CD4+ T cells from PBMCs. Subset of the sample: CD45RA+ positively selected. V is TRBV28 and J is TRBJ2-1, with D hard to call. This sequence was found in a man between 18 and 35 years old in good health. Some clones in this sample may be carry-over from other donors' samples. CDR3 bases: TGTGCCAGCAAAGCCAGTTACAATGAGCAGTTCTTC. It encodes CASKASYNEQFF.